These 30 T cell receptor beta chains came from one sample sequenced in a study of blood T cell repertoires in COVID-19. Using immunoSEQ multiplex PCR, the repertoire was profiled, and TCRdb retains in-frame clones only, with some absent. The sample shows hundreds of thousands of clones, 88% of them seen only once. Material for sequencing was peripheral blood. These receptors were taken from a woman aged 25 to 45 who had recovered from COVID-19.

The CDR3 nucleotides are TGTGCCAGCAAATACGGGGTTTGGGGAAACTATGGCTACACCTTC. It is translated as CASKYGVWGNYGYTF. The chain links TRBV6-5 to TRBJ1-2; no clear D gene. The germline V gene encodes CDR1 MNHEY and CDR2 SVGAGI. Trimming removed 7 bases at V and 2 bases at J, with 17 bases between. The CDR3 has 15 amino acids.

The chain recombines TRBV4-2 with TRBJ2-3; unclear D gene. V was trimmed by 0 bases and J by 4 bases, leaving 5 bases between them. Germline V gene data show CDR1 as LGHNA and CDR2 as YNFKEQ. The CDR3 loop spans 13 amino acids. In nucleotides, the CDR3 is TGTGCCAGCAGCCAAGATCTTCCAGATACGCAGTATTTT. Protein: CASSQDLPDTQYF.

The rearrangement links TRBV7-2 to TRBJ1-5, with 10 nucleotides matching TRBD1. V gave up 2 bases and J gave up 2 bases; unmatched junction bases: 3. This CDR3 comprises 16 residues. Germline V gene data show CDR1 as SGHTA and CDR2 as FQGNSA. The CDR3 nucleotides read TGTGCCAGCAGCTTATCCGGGACAGGGGGCAATCAGCCCCAGCATTTT. Protein sequence: CASSLSGTGGNQPQHF.

The genes are TRBV7-8 and TRBJ1-1, with D perhaps TRBD1 (5 bases). CDR3 length equals 14 residues. The V gene's germline CDR1 is SGHVS and CDR2 FQNEAQ. Trimming removed 3 bases from V and 4 bases from J, with 12 bases in between. The CDR3 DNA reads as TGTGCCAGCAGCTTGGAGGGACGTGGCACTGAAGCTTTCTTT. Its protein is CASSLEGRGTEAFF. Looking up the rest from reference TRBV7-8 and TRBJ1-1 gives the full variable domain: GAGVSQSPRYKVAKRGQDVALRCDPISGHVSLFWYQQALGQGPEFLTYFQNEAQLDKSGLPSDRFFAERPEGSVSTLKIQRTQQEDSAVYLCASSLEGRGTEAFFGQGTRLTVV.

The rearrangement uses TRBV28 and TRBJ1-1, with TRBD1 matching over 8 bases. This CDR3 has 15 residues. The germline V gene has CDR1 MDHEN and CDR2 SYDVKM. The junction had 8 bases not matched to a gene; V was cut back by 7 bases and J by 1 base. CDR3 in amino acids: CASTDDRGGNTEAFF. The CDR3, as DNA: TGTGCCAGCACCGACGACAGGGGAGGGAACACTGAAGCTTTCTTT.

V is TRBV9 and J is TRBJ1-2, with D possibly being TRBD1 (6 bases). The CDR3 consists of 13 residues. V was cut by 4 bases and J by 2 bases, with 9 bases left in between. Germline CDR1 is SGDLS and CDR2 is YYNGEE. CDR3 nucleotides: TGTGCCAGCAGCTTGGACAGCAACTATGGCTACACCTTC. Translating it yields CASSLDSNYGYTF.

The chain employs TRBV6-5 and TRBJ2-7; the match to TRBD2 covers 10 bases. The CDR3 covers 14 residues. Trimming took 6 bases from V and 7 from J; bases not matched to a gene: 9. Per germline, CDR1 MNHEY and CDR2 SVGAGI. CDR3 in amino acids: CASSQRGGSKEQYF. DNA of the CDR3: TGTGCCAGCAGCCAGCGGGGGGGCTCTAAAGAGCAGTACTTC.

This clone was seen just once. J is TRBJ1-4 and V is TRBV23-1, with 9 bases matching TRBD1. TRBV23-1 is designated an ORF whose function remains uncertain. V gave up 4 bases and J gave up 3 bases; unmatched junction bases: 6. The CDR3 consists of 16 residues. The CDR3 sequence: CASSRDREAPNEKLFF. The CDR3 coding sequence is TGCGCCAGCAGTCGGGACAGGGAGGCCCCTAATGAAAAACTGTTTTTT.

CDR3 protein: CASKDRQGENQPQHF. CDR3 DNA: TGTGCCAGCAAGGACCGACAGGGGGAAAATCAGCCCCAGCATTTT. The chain links TRBV2 to TRBJ1-5; 9 bases are a match to TRBD1. The CDR3 loop spans 15 amino acids. Germline CDR1 SNHLY, CDR2 FYNNEI. The V gene end was trimmed by 7 bases and the J gene end by 4 bases; junction bases not matched to a gene: 8.

This clone was observed once. The chain joins TRBV29-1 to TRBJ2-7; D is unclear. Germline V gene sequence: CDR1 SQVTM, CDR2 ANQGSEA. This CDR3 contains 13 residues. With 7 bases removed from V and 0 bases from J, the gap between germline ends came to 13 bases. Here the CDR3 reads CSAASPSSYEQYF. CDR3 coding DNA: TGCAGCGCTGCGAGCCCTAGCTCCTACGAGCAGTACTTC.

This chain connects TRBV7-2 to TRBJ1-4; no clear D gene. The length of the CDR3 is 17 residues. From germline, CDR1 is SGHTA and CDR2 FQGNSA. Trimming cost V 1 base and J 0 bases, with 12 bases left between them. The CDR3 DNA sequence: TGTGCCAGCAGCTTAGATTGGGCGGGTGCAACTAATGAAAAACTGTTTTTT. Translation: CASSLDWAGATNEKLFF.

The rearrangement joins TRBV6-5 to TRBJ2-7; D unclear. Trimming stripped 2 bases from V and 5 bases from J, with 16 bases between. Germline lookup yields CDR1 MNHEY and CDR2 SVGAGI. CDR3 length: 15 amino acids. The CDR3 region is CASSYLPARANEQYF. The CDR3 DNA reads TGTGCCAGCAGTTACCTTCCAGCGAGAGCCAACGAGCAGTACTTC.

This clone was found once. The rearrangement joins TRBV4-3 to TRBJ2-1, with a possible D match to TRBD1 (5 bases). This CDR3 has 16 residues. Germline V gene data show CDR1 as LGHNA and CDR2 as YSLEER. V lost 0 bases and J 0 bases, leaving 9 bases between the germline ends. The CDR3 sequence is CASSQEGLTSYNEQFF. The CDR3 DNA reads as TGCGCCAGCAGCCAAGAGGGGCTGACCTCCTACAATGAGCAGTTCTTC.

The V call is TRBV5-5, the J call TRBJ2-2, with 7 bases matching TRBD2. Germline V gene data show CDR1 as SGHKS and CDR2 as YYEKEE (reference sequence). V shed 0 bases, J shed 2 bases, and the junction held 1 base outside the gene matches. The CDR3 length is 15 residues. The CDR3 sequence is CASSLGLANTGELFF. DNA of the CDR3: TGTGCCAGCAGCTTGGGACTAGCCAACACCGGGGAGCTGTTTTTT.

V usage is TRBV19 and J usage is TRBJ1-5; no firm D call. This CDR3 comprises 14 residues. Germline CDR1 is LNHDA and CDR2 is SQIVND (reference sequence). Trimming shortened V by 4 bases and J by 0 bases, and 7 bases separated the two germline ends. CDR3 bases: TGTGCCAGTAGTACACAGACTAGCAATCAGCCCCAGCATTTT. It codes for CASSTQTSNQPQHF.

This clone was seen only once. The chain uses TRBV7-2 and TRBJ1-5; 9 positions agree with TRBD1. The germline CDR1 and CDR2 sequences are SGHTA and FQGNSA. The CDR3 runs 16 residues. After removal of 1 base from V and 3 bases from J, the junction contained 4 bases not matched to a gene. The CDR3 is CASSLEGQGYNQPQHF. CDR3 nucleotides: TGTGCCAGCAGCTTAGAGGGACAGGGTTACAATCAGCCCCAGCATTTT.

V usage is TRBV7-9 and J usage is TRBJ2-4, with 9 bases lining up with TRBD1. The CDR3 runs 13 residues. CDR1 SEHNR and CDR2 FQNEAQ come from the germline V gene (reference sequence). V was pared by 3 bases and J by 7 bases, with 1 base of the junction left unmatched. The CDR3 spells CASSLGQGNIQYF. CDR3 sequence (DNA): TGTGCCAGCAGCTTGGGACAGGGCAACATTCAGTACTTC.

The gene calls are TRBV6-5 and TRBJ1-4; a possible D gene is TRBD1 (6 bases). The CDR3 loop spans 15 amino acids. Per the germline V gene, CDR1 is MNHEY and CDR2 is SVGAGI. V gave up 6 bases and J gave up 3 bases, with 14 bases separating them. The CDR3 DNA is TGTGCCAGCAGGGGGTACAGGGCACCTAATGAAAAACTGTTTTTT. Amino acids: CASRGYRAPNEKLFF.

This rearrangement joins TRBV7-2 to TRBJ1-1; D gene ambiguous. The V gene's germline CDR1 is SGHTA and CDR2 FQGNSA. The CDR3 runs 14 residues. V was cut by 0 bases and J by 4 bases, with 9 bases left in between. The CDR3 DNA follows: TGTGCCAGCAGCTTAGCAGGGAGAGGCACTGAAGCTTTCTTT. Its translation: CASSLAGRGTEAFF. The whole variable domain, filled in from reference TRBV7-2 and TRBJ1-1, reads GAGVSQSPSNKVTEKGKDVELRCDPISGHTALYWYRQSLGQGLEFLIYFQGNSAPDKSGLPSDRFSAERTGGSVSTLTIQRTQQEDSAVYLCASSLAGRGTEAFFGQGTRLTVV.

This chain connects TRBV12-3 or TRBV12-4 to TRBJ1-1; no clear D gene. The CDR3 is made up of 13 amino acids. Trimming removed 6 bases from V and 2 bases from J, with 10 bases in between. DNA for the CDR3: TGTGCCAGCAGCCCTAGCGTCAACACTGAAGCTTTCTTT. Its translation is CASSPSVNTEAFF.

The V gene is TRBV2, the J gene TRBJ1-2, with D possibly matching TRBD1 (6 bases). The CDR3 is 14 residues long. Germline lookup yields CDR1 SNHLY and CDR2 FYNNEI. V lost 7 bases, J lost 4 bases, and 16 bases lay in between. The CDR3 DNA sequence: TGTGCCAGCATTTATCGACAGGAAGGCTATGGCTACACCTTC. It codes for CASIYRQEGYGYTF. Variable domain in full (rest from reference TRBV2 and TRBJ1-2): EPEVTQTPSHQVTQMGQEVILRCVPISNHLYFYWYRQILGQKVEFLVSFYNNEISEKSEIFDDQFSVERPDGSNFTLKIRSTKLEDSAMYFCASIYRQEGYGYTFGSGTRLTVV.

The chain combines TRBV6-2 or TRBV6-3 with TRBJ2-5, with 11 bases identical to TRBD1. Losses at the gene ends were 5 bases for V and 1 base for J; bases not matched to a gene: 9. The CDR3 is made up of 17 amino acids. Germline V gene lookup returns CDR1 MNHEY and CDR2 SVGEGT. The CDR3 protein is CASSNPGQGATQETQYF. For the CDR3, the DNA is TGTGCCAGCAGTAATCCCGGACAGGGGGCCACCCAAGAGACCCAGTACTTC.

CDR3 sequence (DNA): TGCGCCAGCAGCCCCTCGGGGCAGGGGTATGAAAAACTGTTTTTT. It is translated as CASSPSGQGYEKLFF. The genes are TRBV4-3 and TRBJ1-4; weak D call: TRBD1 (6 bases). Trimming stripped 4 bases from V and 6 bases from J, with 15 bases between. This CDR3 has 15 amino acids. The V gene's germline CDR1 is LGHNA and CDR2 YSLEER.

The CDR3 DNA follows: TGTGCCAGCCGGGACACTAATCAGCCCCAGCATTTT. It yields the protein CASRDTNQPQHF. The rearrangement joins TRBV28 to TRBJ1-5; the D gene is possibly TRBD1 (6 bases). This CDR3 spans 12 amino acids. Germline assignment: CDR1 MDHEN and CDR2 SYDVKM. V dropped 8 bases and J dropped 4 bases, with 9 bases sitting between them. Full variable domain (missing parts from reference TRBV28 and TRBJ1-5): DVKVTQSSRYLVKRTGEKVFLECVQDMDHENMFWYRQDPGLGLRLIYFSYDVKMKEKGDIPEGYSVSREKKERFSLILESASTNQTSMYLCASRDTNQPQHFGDGTRLSIL.

The rearrangement links TRBV2 to TRBJ2-1, with a weak D call TRBD2 (6 bases). Trimming stripped 8 bases from V and 5 bases from J, with 16 bases between. This CDR3 region has 14 residues. In germline, CDR1 is SNHLY, CDR2 FYNNEI. The CDR3 spells CASSRAGLDNEQFF. CDR3 DNA: TGTGCCAGCTCCCGGGCGGGGCTAGACAATGAGCAGTTCTTC. The full variable domain, its missing parts supplied by reference TRBV2 and TRBJ2-1, is EPEVTQTPSHQVTQMGQEVILRCVPISNHLYFYWYRQILGQKVEFLVSFYNNEISEKSEIFDDQFSVERPDGSNFTLKIRSTKLEDSAMYFCASSRAGLDNEQFFGPGTRLTVL.

The chain combines TRBV4-1 with TRBJ1-5, with unresolved D. Trimming stripped 2 bases from V and 4 bases from J, with 15 bases between. Germline V gives CDR1 MGHRA, CDR2 YSYEKL. The CDR3 is 16 residues long. The CDR3 nucleotides read TGCGCCAGCAGCCAACTGGGTATAGTAGCAAATCAGCCCCAGCATTTT. Amino acids: CASSQLGIVANQPQHF.

This clone was seen a single time. The V call is TRBV5-1, the J call TRBJ1-1; 7 positions agree with TRBD1. Per the germline V gene, CDR1 is SGHRS and CDR2 is YFSETQ. This CDR3 is built from 14 residues. Trimming removed 3 bases from V and 1 base from J; junction bases left unmatched: 3. CDR3 DNA sequence: TGCGCCAGCAGCTCACAGGGGACGAACACTGAAGCTTTCTTT. Translated, it gives CASSSQGTNTEAFF.

This chain connects TRBV4-2 to TRBJ2-2, with TRBD2 identical over 9 bases. The germline V gene encodes CDR1 LGHNA and CDR2 YNFKEQ. With V trimmed by 0 bases and J by 6 bases, 11 bases remained unmatched. The CDR3 has 18 residues. The CDR3 reads CASSQDLRLAELAGELFF. The CDR3 DNA is TGTGCCAGCAGCCAAGACCTAAGACTAGCGGAGCTCGCCGGGGAGCTGTTTTTT.

The rearrangement links TRBV7-2 to TRBJ1-5, with TRBD1 as a possible D gene (5 bases). The CDR3 loop spans 17 amino acids. V gave up 0 bases and J gave up 3 bases, with 15 bases separating them. Germline CDR1 and CDR2: SGHTA and FQGNSA. The CDR3 protein is CASSLAPTVLINQPQHF. Here the CDR3 DNA reads TGTGCCAGCAGCTTAGCCCCGACAGTTCTTATCAATCAGCCCCAGCATTTT.

The V call is TRBV7-9, the J call TRBJ1-1; D gene ambiguous. Germline assignment: CDR1 SEHNR and CDR2 FQNEAQ (reference sequence). CDR3 length: 16 residues. Deletions cut 5 bases from V and 2 bases from J, with 18 bases between. The DNA of the CDR3 is TGTGCCAGCAGCCCCGTCGTCGGGGATGGAAACACTGAAGCTTTCTTT. The encoded protein is CASSPVVGDGNTEAFF.